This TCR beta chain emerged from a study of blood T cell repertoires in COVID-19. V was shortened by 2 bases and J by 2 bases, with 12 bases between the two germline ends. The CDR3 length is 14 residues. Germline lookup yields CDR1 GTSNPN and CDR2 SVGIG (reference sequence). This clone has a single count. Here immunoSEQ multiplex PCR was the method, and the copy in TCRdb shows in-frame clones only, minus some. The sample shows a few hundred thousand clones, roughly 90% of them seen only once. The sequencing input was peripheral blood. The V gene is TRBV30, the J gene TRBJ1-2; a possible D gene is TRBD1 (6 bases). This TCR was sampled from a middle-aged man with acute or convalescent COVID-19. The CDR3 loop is CAWSLGQLNYGYTF. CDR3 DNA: TGTGCCTGGAGTTTGGGACAACTAAACTATGGCTACACCTTC.